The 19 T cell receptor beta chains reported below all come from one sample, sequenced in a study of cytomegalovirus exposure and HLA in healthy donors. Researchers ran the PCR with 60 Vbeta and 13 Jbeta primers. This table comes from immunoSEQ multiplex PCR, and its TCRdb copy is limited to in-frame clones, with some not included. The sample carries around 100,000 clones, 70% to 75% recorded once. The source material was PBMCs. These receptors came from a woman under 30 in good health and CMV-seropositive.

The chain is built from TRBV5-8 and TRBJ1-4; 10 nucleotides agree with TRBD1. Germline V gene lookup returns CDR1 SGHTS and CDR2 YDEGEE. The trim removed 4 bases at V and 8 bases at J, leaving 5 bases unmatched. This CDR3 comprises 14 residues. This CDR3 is CASSPDRGREKLFF. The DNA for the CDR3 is TGTGCCAGCAGCCCCGACAGGGGGCGAGAAAAACTGTTTTTT.

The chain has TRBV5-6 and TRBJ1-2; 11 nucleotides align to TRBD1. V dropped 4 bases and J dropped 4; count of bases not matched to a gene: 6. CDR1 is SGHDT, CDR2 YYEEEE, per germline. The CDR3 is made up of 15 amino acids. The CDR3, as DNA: TGTGCCAGCAGCCCTGGACAGGGGGCAACCTATGGCTACACCTTC. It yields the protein CASSPGQGATYGYTF.

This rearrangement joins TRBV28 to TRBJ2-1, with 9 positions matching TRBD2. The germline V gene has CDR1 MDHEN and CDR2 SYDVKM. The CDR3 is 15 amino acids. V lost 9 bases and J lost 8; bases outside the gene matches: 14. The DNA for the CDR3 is TGTGCCAGTTACCCTCGGGGCGGGAGGGCCTATGAGCAGTTCTTC. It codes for CASYPRGGRAYEQFF. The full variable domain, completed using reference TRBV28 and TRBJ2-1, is DVKVTQSSRYLVKRTGEKVFLECVQDMDHENMFWYRQDPGLGLRLIYFSYDVKMKEKGDIPEGYSVSREKKERFSLILESASTNQTSMYLCASYPRGGRAYEQFFGPGTRLTVL.

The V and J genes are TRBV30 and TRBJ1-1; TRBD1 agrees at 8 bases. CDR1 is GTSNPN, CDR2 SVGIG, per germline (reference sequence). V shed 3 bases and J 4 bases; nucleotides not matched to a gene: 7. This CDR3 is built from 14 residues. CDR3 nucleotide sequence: TGTGCCTGGAGCTGGCAGGGGGCGGGCACTGAAGCTTTCTTT. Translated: CAWSWQGAGTEAFF. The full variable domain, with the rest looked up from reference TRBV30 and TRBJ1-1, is SQTIHQWPATLVQPVGSPLSLECTVEGTSNPNLYWYRQAAGRGLQLLFYSVGIGQISSEVPQNLSASRPQDRQFILSSKKLLLSDSGFYLCAWSWQGAGTEAFFGQGTRLTVV.

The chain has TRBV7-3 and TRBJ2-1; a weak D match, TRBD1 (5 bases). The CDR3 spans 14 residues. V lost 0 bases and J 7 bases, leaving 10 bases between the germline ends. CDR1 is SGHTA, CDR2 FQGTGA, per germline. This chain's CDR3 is CASSLTGRENEQFF. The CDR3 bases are TGTGCCAGCAGCTTAACCGGCAGGGAAAATGAGCAGTTCTTC.

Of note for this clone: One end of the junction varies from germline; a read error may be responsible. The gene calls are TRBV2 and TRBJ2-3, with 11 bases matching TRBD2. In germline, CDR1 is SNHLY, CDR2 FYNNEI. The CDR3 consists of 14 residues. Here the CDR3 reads CASSETTSGAPFVF. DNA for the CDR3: TGTGCCAGCAGCGAAACGACTAGCGGGGCACCTTTTGTTTTT.

CDR3 protein: CASSHPLRGAGGASSTDTQYF. The CDR3 nucleotides read TGTGCCAGCAGCCATCCCCTTCGAGGAGCGGGCGGTGCTTCTAGCACAGATACGCAGTATTTT. The gene calls are TRBV4-2 and TRBJ2-3; the D gene is possibly TRBD2 (6 bases). Germline CDR1 is LGHNA and CDR2 is YNFKEQ. V lost 3 bases, J lost 0 bases, and 28 bases lay in between. CDR3 size: 21 residues.

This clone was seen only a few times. DNA of the CDR3: TGTGCCAGTAGTCAACGGCGCAGGGATCAGCCCCAGCATTTT. It translates to CASSQRRRDQPQHF. V and J are TRBV19 and TRBJ1-5, with D maybe TRBD1 (5 bases). The CDR3 is made up of 14 amino acids. V was pared by 5 bases and J by 5 bases, with 13 bases between. Germline CDR1 reads LNHDA; CDR2 reads SQIVND (reference sequence).

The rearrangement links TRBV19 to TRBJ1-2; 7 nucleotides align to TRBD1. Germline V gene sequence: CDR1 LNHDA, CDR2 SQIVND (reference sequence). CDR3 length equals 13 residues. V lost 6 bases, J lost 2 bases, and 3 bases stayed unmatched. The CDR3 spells CASSTTGNYGYTF. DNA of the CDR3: TGTGCCAGTAGCACGACAGGGAACTATGGCTACACCTTC.

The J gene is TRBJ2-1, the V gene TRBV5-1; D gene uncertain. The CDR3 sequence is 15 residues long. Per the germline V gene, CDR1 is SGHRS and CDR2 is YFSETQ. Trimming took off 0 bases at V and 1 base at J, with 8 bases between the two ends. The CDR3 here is CASSLVQQSYNEQFF. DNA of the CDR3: TGCGCCAGCAGCTTGGTCCAACAGTCCTACAATGAGCAGTTCTTC.

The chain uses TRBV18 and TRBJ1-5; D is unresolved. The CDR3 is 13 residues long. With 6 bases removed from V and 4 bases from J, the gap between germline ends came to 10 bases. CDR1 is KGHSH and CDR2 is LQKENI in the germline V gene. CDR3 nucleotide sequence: TGTGCCAGCTCCGGGATGGAAAATCAGCCCCAGCATTTT. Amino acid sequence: CASSGMENQPQHF.

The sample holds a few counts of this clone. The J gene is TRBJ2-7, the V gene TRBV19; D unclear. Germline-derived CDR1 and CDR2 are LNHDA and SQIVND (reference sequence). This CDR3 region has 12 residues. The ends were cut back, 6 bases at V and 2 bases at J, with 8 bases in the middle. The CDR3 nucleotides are TGTGCCAGTAGGGCTTCAACCTACGAGCAGTACTTC. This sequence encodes CASRASTYEQYF.

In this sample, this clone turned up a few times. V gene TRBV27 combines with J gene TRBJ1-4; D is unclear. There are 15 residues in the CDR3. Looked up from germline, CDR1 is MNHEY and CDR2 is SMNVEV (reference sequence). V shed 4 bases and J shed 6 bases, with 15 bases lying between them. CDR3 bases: TGTGCCAGCAGTTCTGGCGGGGTGAAGGATGAAAAACTGTTTTTT. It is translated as CASSSGGVKDEKLFF.

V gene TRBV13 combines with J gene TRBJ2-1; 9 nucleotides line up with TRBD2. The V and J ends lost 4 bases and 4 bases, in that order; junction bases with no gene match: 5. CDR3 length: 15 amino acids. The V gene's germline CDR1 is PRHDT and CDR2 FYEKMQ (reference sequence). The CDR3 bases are TGTGCCAGCAGCTCCGCGGGGGGGCCATACAATGAGCAGTTCTTC. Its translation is CASSSAGGPYNEQFF.

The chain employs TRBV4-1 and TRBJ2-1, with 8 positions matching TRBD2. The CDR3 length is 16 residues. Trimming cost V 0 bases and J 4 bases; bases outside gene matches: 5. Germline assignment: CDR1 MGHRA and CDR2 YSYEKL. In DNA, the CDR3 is TGCGCCAGCAGCCAAGAGAGGGCTAGCGGGTACAATGAGCAGTTCTTC. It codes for CASSQERASGYNEQFF.

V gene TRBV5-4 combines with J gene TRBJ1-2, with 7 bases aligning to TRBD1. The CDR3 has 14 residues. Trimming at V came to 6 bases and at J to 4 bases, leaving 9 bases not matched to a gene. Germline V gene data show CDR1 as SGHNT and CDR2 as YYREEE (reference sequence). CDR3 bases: TGTGCCAGCACCAAAACAGGGACAGTCTATGGCTACACCTTC. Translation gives CASTKTGTVYGYTF.

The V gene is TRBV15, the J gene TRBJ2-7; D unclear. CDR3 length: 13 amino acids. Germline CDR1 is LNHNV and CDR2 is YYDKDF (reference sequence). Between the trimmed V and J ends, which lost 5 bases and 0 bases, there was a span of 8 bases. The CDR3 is CATSYGFSYEQYF. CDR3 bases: TGTGCCACCAGCTACGGTTTCTCCTACGAGCAGTACTTC.

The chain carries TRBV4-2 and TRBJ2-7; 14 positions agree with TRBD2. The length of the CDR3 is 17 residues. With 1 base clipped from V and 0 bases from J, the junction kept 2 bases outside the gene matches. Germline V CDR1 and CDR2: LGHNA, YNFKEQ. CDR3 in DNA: TGTGCCAGCAGCCAAGCGACTAGCGGGGGGGACTCCTACGAGCAGTACTTC. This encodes CASSQATSGGDSYEQYF.

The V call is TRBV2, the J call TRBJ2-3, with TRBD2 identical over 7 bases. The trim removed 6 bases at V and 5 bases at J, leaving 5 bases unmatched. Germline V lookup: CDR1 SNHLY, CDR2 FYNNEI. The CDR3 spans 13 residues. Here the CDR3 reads CASREGGVDTQYF. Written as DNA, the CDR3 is TGTGCCAGCAGGGAGGGAGGGGTAGATACGCAGTATTTT. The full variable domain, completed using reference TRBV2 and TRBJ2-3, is EPEVTQTPSHQVTQMGQEVILRCVPISNHLYFYWYRQILGQKVEFLVSFYNNEISEKSEIFDDQFSVERPDGSNFTLKIRSTKLEDSAMYFCASREGGVDTQYFGPGTRLTVL.